One and the same sample provided the 11 T cell receptor beta chains below, sequenced in a study of human T cells and chemical hapten exposure. The time point was: pre-sensitization, week 0. Treatment meaning: therapeutic diphenylcyclopropenone sensitization with weekly scalp DPC. Via MiXCR, TCRdb re-called the RACE reads, giving one row per CDR3 protein. Of fewer than 150,000 distinct CDR3 sequences in the sample, approximately 15% were seen once. This material consisted of whole blood, taken in connection with sensitization to the hapten diphenylcyclopropenone (DPC). These receptors were taken from a woman younger than 30 with alopecia areata. Some clones in this sample may be carry-over from other donors' samples.

This chain links TRBV12-3 or TRBV12-4 with TRBJ1-6; D is ambiguous. The V and J ends lost 5 bases and 7 bases respectively, with 9 bases between them. The CDR3 has 13 residues. The CDR3 region has the DNA TGTGCCAGCAGTCCCGCGGGAAATTCACCCCTCCACTTT. It codes for CASSPAGNSPLHF.

The rearrangement joins TRBV6-1 to TRBJ2-7, with TRBD1 matching 8 bases. CDR3 length equals 14 residues. Trimming took 5 bases from V and 1 from J; bases not matched to a gene: 4. Per the germline V gene, CDR1 is MNHNS and CDR2 is SASEGT. The CDR3 here is CASSTGQGSYEQYF. The CDR3 DNA is TGTGCCAGCAGTACCGGACAGGGATCCTACGAGCAGTACTTC.

The rearrangement links TRBV30 to TRBJ2-7; TRBD2 is a possible D gene (6 bases). CDR1 is GTSNPN and CDR2 is SVGIG in the germline V gene (reference sequence). The CDR3 is made up of 14 amino acids. The germline V and J ends were trimmed by 5 bases and 7 bases, with 21 bases remaining between them. The CDR3: CAWDVSFLAGEQYF. CDR3 in DNA: TGTGCCTGGGACGTGTCGTTCTTGGCGGGAGAGCAGTACTTC.

This clonotype was found a few times. The chain combines TRBV10-2 with TRBJ1-5; D not resolved. The germline CDR1 and CDR2 sequences are WSHSY and SAAADI. This CDR3 is built from 14 residues. Trimming shortened V by 1 base and J by 6 bases, and 10 bases separated the two germline ends. CDR3 region: CASSEYKRGQPQHF. The CDR3 DNA reads TGCGCCAGCAGTGAGTATAAACGGGGTCAGCCCCAGCATTTT.

This sequence joins TRBV5-1 and TRBJ1-5; D uncertain. The V end lost 0 bases, the J end lost 7 bases, and 8 bases lay between the germline ends. Germline lookup yields CDR1 SGHRS and CDR2 YFSETQ. The CDR3 totals 13 residues. The CDR3 spells CASSLEGGQPQHF. The CDR3 DNA reads TGCGCCAGCAGCTTGGAAGGCGGACAGCCCCAGCATTTT.

This clonotype was seen more than once but under ten times. The chain employs TRBV30 and TRBJ1-1, with D possibly being TRBD1 (5 bases). V was cut by 1 base and J by 9 bases, with 9 bases left in between. In germline, CDR1 is GTSNPN, CDR2 SVGIG (reference sequence). This CDR3 is 11 amino acids long. This CDR3 is CAWSEGPQAFF. The CDR3 DNA reads as TGTGCCTGGAGTGAGGGACCCCAAGCTTTCTTT.

In its sample, this clonotype was seen many times. The chain employs TRBV19 and TRBJ2-3; 9 nucleotides align to TRBD2. The V and J ends lost 9 bases and 4 bases, in that order; junction bases with no gene match: 5. This CDR3 comprises 13 residues. The germline gives CDR1 LNHDA, CDR2 SQIVND (reference sequence). The CDR3 protein is CARKRGEADTQYF. The CDR3 DNA reads as TGTGCCAGAAAGCGGGGGGAGGCAGATACGCAGTATTTT.

The chain uses TRBV11-2 and TRBJ2-3; the D gene could be TRBD1 or TRBD2 (5 bases each). This CDR3 has 16 residues. The germline gives CDR1 SGHAT, CDR2 FQNNGV. V shed 3 bases and J shed 1 base, with 14 bases lying between them. The CDR3 spells CASSFVRARGTDTQYF. For the CDR3, the DNA is TGTGCCAGCAGCTTCGTGAGGGCCAGGGGCACAGATACGCAGTATTTT.

This clonotype showed up just a few times. V is TRBV20-1 and J is TRBJ1-1, with 7 positions matching TRBD1. V was clipped by 5 bases and J by 3 bases; unmatched bases: 9. The CDR3 loop spans 14 amino acids. Germline CDR1 reads DFQATT; CDR2 reads SNEGSKA (reference sequence). The CDR3 DNA reads TGCAGTGCTGAAAAGGGGGCAGGGGACACTGAAGCTTTCTTT. Translating it yields CSAEKGAGDTEAFF.

The chain couples TRBV20-1 to TRBJ1-1, with a tentative D call TRBD1 (5 bases). Germline V gene sequence: CDR1 DFQATT, CDR2 SNEGSKA (reference sequence). This CDR3 has 11 amino acids. The CDR3, as DNA: TGCAGGGGGCAGTGGGGATCTGAAGCTTTCTTT. Protein: CRGQWGSEAFF.

This clonotype was seen many times. This chain links TRBV29-1 with TRBJ2-1, with 8 bases aligning to TRBD2. Germline CDR1 and CDR2: SQVTM and ANQGSEA. The J segment lost 6 bases and the V segment lost 7 bases, leaving 2 bases of the junction unmatched. CDR3 size: 11 residues. The CDR3 loop reads CSARGGNEQFF. CDR3 DNA: TGCAGCGCTCGGGGGGGCAATGAGCAGTTCTTC.